These 10 T cell receptor beta chains originate from one sample sequenced in a study of OX40 agonist ivuxolimab in advanced cancers. The protocol was immunoSEQ multiplex PCR, while the TCRdb copy is restricted to in-frame clones and leaves out a portion. The sample includes 80,000 to 100,000 clones, 94% of them seen just once. Sequencing used CD4+ or CD8+ T cells sorted from blood, obtained in a trial of the OX40 agonist ivuxolimab. These receptors all stem from an adult with an advanced solid tumor such as melanoma, head and neck, liver or kidney cancer.

The rearrangement joins TRBV11-2 to TRBJ2-1, with D perhaps TRBD1 or TRBD2 (6 bases each). CDR1 is SGHAT and CDR2 is FQNNGV in the germline V gene. The V end was cut by 3 bases, the J end by 8 bases, with 20 bases between. The CDR3 has 16 residues. The CDR3 region has the DNA TGTGCCAGCAGCTTCACCCCGGGACAACGACTAGATGAGCAGTTCTTC. This codes for CASSFTPGQRLDEQFF.

CDR3 sequence: CASSETLNEQFF. The CDR3 bases are TGCGCCAGCAGTGAGACCCTCAATGAGCAGTTCTTC. The chain links TRBV10-1 to TRBJ2-1; D is unresolved. This CDR3 comprises 12 residues. Germline V lookup: CDR1 WNHNN, CDR2 SYGVQD (reference sequence). V shed 2 bases and J shed 6 bases, with 5 bases lying between them.

This clone was seen only once. The rearrangement links TRBV5-6 to TRBJ2-7, with unresolved D. V was trimmed by 1 base and J by 5 bases, leaving 13 bases between them. The CDR3 has 14 residues. The germline V gene has CDR1 SGHDT and CDR2 YYEEEE. DNA for the CDR3: TGTGCCAGCAGCTTGTATGGCCAATCTGACGAGCAGTACTTC. This codes for CASSLYGQSDEQYF.

The gene calls are TRBV21-1 and TRBJ1-1; TRBD1 is the table's D call and was not checked against the DNA. TRBV21-1 has pseudogene status. This CDR3 has 22 residues. The chain's CDR3 is CASSKQVSEGDRGRRGNTEAFF. CDR3 nucleotide sequence: TGTGCCAGCAGCAAACAGGTTTCCGAGGGGGACAGGGGACGAAGGGGAAACACTGAAGCTTTCTTT.

V gene TRBV6-5 combines with J gene TRBJ2-7, with no clear D. The V gene lost 4 bases and the J gene lost 3 bases, with 13 bases spanning the gap. The germline V gene encodes CDR1 MNHEY and CDR2 SVGAGI. The CDR3 has 14 amino acids. The DNA for the CDR3 is TGTGCCAGCAGTTTCGGGTTGGAGTACTACGAGCAGTACTTC. Residues: CASSFGLEYYEQYF.

The V gene is TRBV6-5, the J gene TRBJ2-2; possibly TRBD1 for D (5 bases). In germline, CDR1 is MNHEY, CDR2 SVGAGI. The CDR3 consists of 14 residues. The V end was cut by 0 bases, the J end by 8 bases, with 10 bases between. The CDR3 loop is CASSYSQATGELFF. As DNA, the CDR3 is TGTGCCAGCAGTTACTCACAGGCGACGGGGGAGCTGTTTTTT.

This clone was counted once. V gene TRBV5-6 combines with J gene TRBJ2-5; 11 nucleotides line up with TRBD2. This CDR3 is 15 amino acids long. V lost 0 bases, J lost 5 bases, and 3 bases stayed unmatched. Germline V gene sequence: CDR1 SGHDT, CDR2 YYEEEE. Here the CDR3 reads CASSLGLAGRETQYF. The CDR3 DNA reads TGTGCCAGCAGCTTGGGACTAGCGGGGAGGGAGACCCAGTACTTC.

J is TRBJ1-1 and V is TRBV29-1; no definite D call. CDR3 length equals 12 residues. Germline CDR1 SQVTM, CDR2 ANQGSEA. V lost 4 bases and J 1 base, leaving 7 bases between the germline ends. In DNA, the CDR3 is TGCAGCGTTGGAGAGCCGAACACTGAAGCTTTCTTT. Amino acid sequence: CSVGEPNTEAFF.

Only one count was recorded for this clone. This sample includes further DNA sequences coding for the same CDR3. The V and J genes are TRBV7-8 and TRBJ1-2; possible D gene TRBD1, 5 bases. Trimming pared 3 bases from V and 2 bases from J, leaving 10 bases between. The CDR3 is made up of 14 amino acids. Germline loops: CDR1 SGHVS, CDR2 FQNEAQ. CDR3 loop: CASSLEGANYGYTF. The CDR3 nucleotides are TGTGCCAGCAGCTTGGAAGGGGCCAACTATGGCTACACCTTC.

The gene calls are TRBV5-8 and TRBJ2-3; 11 bases match TRBD1. CDR3 length equals 15 residues. Germline CDR1 is SGHTS and CDR2 is YDEGEE. J was trimmed by 5 bases and V by 4 bases; bases with no gene match: 6. CDR3 DNA sequence: TGTGCCAGCAGCCCCGGGACAGGGGGTCAAGATACGCAGTATTTT. Its translation: CASSPGTGGQDTQYF.